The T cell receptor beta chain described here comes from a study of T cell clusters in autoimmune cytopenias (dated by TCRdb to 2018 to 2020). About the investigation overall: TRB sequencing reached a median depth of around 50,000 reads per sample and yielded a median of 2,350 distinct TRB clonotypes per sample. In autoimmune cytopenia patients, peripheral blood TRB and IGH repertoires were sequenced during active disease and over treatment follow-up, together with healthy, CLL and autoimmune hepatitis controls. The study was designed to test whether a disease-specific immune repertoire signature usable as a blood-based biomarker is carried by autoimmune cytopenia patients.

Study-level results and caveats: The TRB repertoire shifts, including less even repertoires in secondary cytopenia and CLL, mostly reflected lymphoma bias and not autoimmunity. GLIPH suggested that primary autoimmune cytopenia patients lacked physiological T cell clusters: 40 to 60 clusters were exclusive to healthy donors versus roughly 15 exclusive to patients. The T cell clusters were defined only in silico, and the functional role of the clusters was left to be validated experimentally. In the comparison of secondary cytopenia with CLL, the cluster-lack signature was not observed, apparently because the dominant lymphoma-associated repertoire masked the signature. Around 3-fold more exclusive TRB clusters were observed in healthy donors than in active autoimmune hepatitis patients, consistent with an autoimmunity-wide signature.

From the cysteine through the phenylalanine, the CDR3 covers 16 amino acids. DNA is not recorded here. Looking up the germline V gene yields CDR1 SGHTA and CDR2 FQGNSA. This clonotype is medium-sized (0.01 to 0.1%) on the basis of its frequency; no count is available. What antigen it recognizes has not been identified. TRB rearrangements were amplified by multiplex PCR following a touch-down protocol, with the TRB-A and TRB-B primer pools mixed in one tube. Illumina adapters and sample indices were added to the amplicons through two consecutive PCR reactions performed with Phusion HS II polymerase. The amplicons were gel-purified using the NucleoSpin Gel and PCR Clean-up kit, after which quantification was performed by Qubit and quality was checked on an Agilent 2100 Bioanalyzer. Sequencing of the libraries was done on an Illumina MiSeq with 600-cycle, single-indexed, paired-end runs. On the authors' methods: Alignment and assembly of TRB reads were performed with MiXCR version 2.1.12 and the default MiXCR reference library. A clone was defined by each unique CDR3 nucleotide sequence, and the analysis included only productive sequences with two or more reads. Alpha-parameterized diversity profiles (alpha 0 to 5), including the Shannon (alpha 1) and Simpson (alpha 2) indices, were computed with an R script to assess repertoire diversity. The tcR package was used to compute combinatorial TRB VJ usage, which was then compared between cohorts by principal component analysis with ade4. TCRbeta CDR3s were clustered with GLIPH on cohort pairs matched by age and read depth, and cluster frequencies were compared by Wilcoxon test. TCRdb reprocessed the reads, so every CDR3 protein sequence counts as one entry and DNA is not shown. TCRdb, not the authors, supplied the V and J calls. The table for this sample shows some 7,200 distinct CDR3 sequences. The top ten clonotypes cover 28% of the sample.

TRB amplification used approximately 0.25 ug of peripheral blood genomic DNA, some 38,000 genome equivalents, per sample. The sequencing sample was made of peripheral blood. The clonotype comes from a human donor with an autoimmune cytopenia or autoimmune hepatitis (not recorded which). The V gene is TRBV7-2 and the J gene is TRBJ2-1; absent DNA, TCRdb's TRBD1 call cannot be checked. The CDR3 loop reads CASSWPGEGGTNEQFF.